These 3 T cell receptor beta chains were sequenced from one sample in a study of cytomegalovirus exposure and HLA in healthy donors (dated by TCRdb to 2015 to 2018). Library preparation employed the immunoSEQ multiplex PCR assay. A mixture of 60 forward primers for TCR Vbeta segments and 13 reverse primers for TCR Jbeta segments was used in the multiplex PCR. Not all clones reach the TCRdb copy of this immuneACCESS table, which keeps in-frame sequences only. Checked studies attribute under half of the gap to unresolved V genes and leave the rest unexplained. For this sample the table gives over 110,000 clones, of which 73% were detected only once. Clones ranked in the top ten supply around 1.2% of the sample. Source material: PBMCs. Receptors originate from a woman in her thirties or forties in good health and CMV-seronegative.

Only a few counts were recorded for this clone. The rearrangement uses TRBV6-5 and TRBJ1-2; D remains ambiguous. This CDR3 spans 13 amino acids. V lost 5 bases and J lost 0, with 7 bases in between. Germline CDR1 MNHEY, CDR2 SVGAGI. CDR3 sequence (DNA): TGTGCCAGCAGTCCGGTAACTAACTATGGCTACACCTTC. Translating gives CASSPVTNYGYTF.

This clone occurred once. The genes are TRBV28 and TRBJ1-1; D perhaps matches TRBD1 (5 bases). V was shortened by 5 bases and J by 1 base, with 20 bases between the two germline ends. The germline V gene has CDR1 MDHEN and CDR2 SYDVKM. The CDR3 loop spans 17 amino acids. CDR3 DNA sequence: TGTGCCAGCAGTCCCAATACGGGGGTCTGGGCGAACACTGAAGCTTTCTTT. Its translation is CASSPNTGVWANTEAFF.

This chain links TRBV28 with TRBJ1-2; TRBD1 matches 10 bases. The CDR3 has 17 residues. The germline V gene has CDR1 MDHEN and CDR2 SYDVKM. The trim removed 5 bases at V and 5 bases at J, leaving 14 bases unmatched. Here the CDR3 reads CASSHLNTGQGTYGYTF. As DNA, the CDR3 is TGTGCCAGCAGTCACCTAAATACGGGACAGGGGACTTATGGCTACACCTTC.